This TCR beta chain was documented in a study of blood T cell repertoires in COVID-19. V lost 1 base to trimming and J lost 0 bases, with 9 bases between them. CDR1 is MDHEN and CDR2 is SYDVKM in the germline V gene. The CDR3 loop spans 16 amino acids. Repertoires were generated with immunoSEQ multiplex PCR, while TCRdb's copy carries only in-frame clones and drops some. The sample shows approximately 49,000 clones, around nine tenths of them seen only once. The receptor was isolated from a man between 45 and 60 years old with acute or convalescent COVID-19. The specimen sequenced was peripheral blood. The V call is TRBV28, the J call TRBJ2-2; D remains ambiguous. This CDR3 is CASSLLWQSNTGELFF. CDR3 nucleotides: TGTGCCAGCAGTTTATTGTGGCAGTCGAACACCGGGGAGCTGTTTTTT. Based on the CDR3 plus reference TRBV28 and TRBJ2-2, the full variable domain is DVKVTQSSRYLVKRTGEKVFLECVQDMDHENMFWYRQDPGLGLRLIYFSYDVKMKEKGDIPEGYSVSREKKERFSLILESASTNQTSMYLCASSLLWQSNTGELFFGEGSRLTVL.